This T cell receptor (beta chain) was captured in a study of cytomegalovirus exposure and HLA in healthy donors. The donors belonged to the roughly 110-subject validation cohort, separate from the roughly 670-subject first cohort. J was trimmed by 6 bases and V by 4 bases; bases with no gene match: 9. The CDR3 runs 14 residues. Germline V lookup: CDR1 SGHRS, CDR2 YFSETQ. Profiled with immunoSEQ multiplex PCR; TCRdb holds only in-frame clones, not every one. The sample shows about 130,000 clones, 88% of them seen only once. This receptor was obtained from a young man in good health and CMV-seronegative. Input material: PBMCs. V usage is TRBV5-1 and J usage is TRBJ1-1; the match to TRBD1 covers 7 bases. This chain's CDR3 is CASSTQGSGAEAFF. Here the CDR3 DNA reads TGCGCCAGCAGCACACAGGGGTCCGGCGCTGAAGCTTTCTTT.